Presented here are 5 T cell receptor beta chains from one specimen sequenced in a study of neoadjuvant anti-PD-1 for oral cavity cancer. Time point denoted: after neoadjuvant nivolumab, at surgical resection. Only in-frame clones appear in the TCRdb table, and some are missing; sequencing was by immunoSEQ multiplex PCR. The repertoire holds around 68,000 clones, with around 85% as singletons. This sample comprised PBMCs, obtained after nivolumab (anti-PD-1) treatment. Source of these receptors: a person between 40 and 80 years old with oral cavity squamous cell carcinoma.

The chain links TRBV11-2 to TRBJ2-3; 8 bases are shared with TRBD2. The V gene end was trimmed by 4 bases and the J gene end by 3 bases; junction bases not matched to a gene: 9. CDR1 is SGHAT and CDR2 is FQNNGV in the germline V gene. The CDR3 has 16 residues. The CDR3 DNA follows: TGTGCCAGCAGCTCCATTAGCGGGAAGGGGACAGATACGCAGTATTTT. Protein product: CASSSISGKGTDTQYF.

The chain joins TRBV7-3 to TRBJ2-2; possibly TRBD1 for D (6 bases). With 5 bases removed from V and 7 bases from J, the gap between germline ends came to 17 bases. This CDR3 has 15 amino acids. Germline lookup yields CDR1 SGHTA and CDR2 FQGTGA. CDR3 amino acids: CASSLQGWNGGELFF. CDR3 sequence (DNA): TGTGCCAGCAGCCTACAGGGTTGGAATGGCGGGGAGCTGTTTTTT.

The chain recombines TRBV28 with TRBJ2-3, with 11 bases aligning to TRBD2. V lost 1 base to trimming and J lost 12 bases; unmatched junction nucleotides: 18. Germline CDR1 is MDHEN and CDR2 is SYDVKM. The CDR3 extends over 18 amino acids. CDR3: CASSLYGLRRLAGLVQYF. The DNA for the CDR3 is TGTGCCAGCAGTTTATATGGACTTAGGAGACTAGCGGGACTAGTTCAGTATTTT. Drawing the rest from reference TRBV28 and TRBJ2-3, the complete variable domain is DVKVTQSSRYLVKRTGEKVFLECVQDMDHENMFWYRQDPGLGLRLIYFSYDVKMKEKGDIPEGYSVSREKKERFSLILESASTNQTSMYLCASSLYGLRRLAGLVQYFGPGTRLTVL.

The V gene is TRBV7-3, the J gene TRBJ1-5; D gene uncertain. The V end lost 5 bases, the J end lost 6 bases, and 8 bases lay between the germline ends. CDR1 is SGHTA and CDR2 is FQGTGA in the germline V gene. The CDR3 extends over 12 amino acids. The CDR3: CASSGHFQPQHF. In nucleotides, the CDR3 is TGTGCCAGCAGCGGGCATTTTCAGCCCCAGCATTTT.

This clone was observed once. The chain is built from TRBV10-3 and TRBJ1-4; unclear D gene. Germline V gene sequence: CDR1 ENHRY, CDR2 SYGVKD. This CDR3 has 15 residues. V was clipped by 0 bases and J by 0 bases, with 5 bases between them. Here the CDR3 reads CAISESRATNEKLFF. In DNA form, the CDR3 reads TGTGCCATCAGTGAGTCTAGAGCAACTAATGAAAAACTGTTTTTT.